One T cell receptor beta chain is described in this entry. No antigen is known for it. Base qualities are not provided; no much larger clone lies one nucleotide away. This sample was taken from a study of blood T cell repertoires in COVID-19 (dated by TCRdb to 2020 to 2021). Context from the whole study: Samples covering the acute and convalescent phases of COVID-19 were provided by collaborators in the United States, Italy and Spain. Where available, HLA class I and class II types were obtained from metadata supplied by the sample provider rather than from assay-based typing. The samples were drawn from two sources: the first 160 participants of the ongoing ImmuneRACE study, and approximately 1,300 subjects contributed by 6 global collaborators. A freely available public database, intended as a resource for researchers studying the immune response to SARS-CoV-2, is where the repertoires were released. Subjects who had been exposed to COVID-19, were actively infected with it, or had recovered from it provided the deeply sampled blood TCRbeta repertoires that made up the dataset. A de-identified subject ID, COVID-19 status, age in years and sex were almost always included in the sample metadata. The material from the prospective study consisted of cDNA or gDNA derived from T cells, B-cell-depleted T cells, or PBMCs.

The CDR3, cysteine through phenylalanine, is 13 amino acids long. Only CDR3 DNA remains: 39 bases, in frame from the first base. Reading the germline V gene gives CDR1 MDHEN and CDR2 SYDVKM. V ends up 6 bases short and J 6 bases short, with an unmatched junction base count of 6. The collaborating institutions used their own protocols to collect whole blood in K2EDTA tubes. For TCRbeta analysis, collaborator samples were shipped as frozen whole blood, as isolated PBMCs, or as DNA extracted from either sample type. The immunoSEQ Assay, a bias-controlled multiplex PCR, was used to amplify TCRbeta CDR3 regions from genomic DNA. Processing in the source paper ran as follows. The number of nucleated cells in each sample was estimated by amplification of reference gene primers within the assay. To quantify the absolute abundance of each unique TCRbeta CDR3 rearrangement, sequence reads were collapsed and filtered. For each sample, productive Simpson clonality was calculated as the square root of Simpson's diversity index across productive rearrangements. TCRdb mirrors the immuneACCESS table, restricted to in-frame sequences. Some clones are absent from its copies; in checked studies, under half trace to an unresolved V gene, and the reason for the others is unknown. V, J and clone size were drawn from that table, and D and trimming were deduced from the DNA. The sample data list about 74,000 clones, and about 69% of these were observed just once. Together, the top ten hold under 25% of the sample.

The study at large found these results: Clinical and demographic metadata were provided uncurated, with the amount varying by source and participant.

The rearranged chain carries TRBV28 and TRBJ2-7, with 9 bases in between that match TRBD1. This receptor was obtained from a man in his sixties or seventies with acute or convalescent COVID-19. Sequencing was performed on peripheral blood. The encoded CDR3 is CASSPGQGGEQYF. The DNA sequence reads TGTGCCAGCAGCCCGGGACAGGGTGGCGAGCAGTACTTC. Reference TRBV28 and TRBJ2-7 genes cover what lies past the CDR3, so the full variable domain is DVKVTQSSRYLVKRTGEKVFLECVQDMDHENMFWYRQDPGLGLRLIYFSYDVKMKEKGDIPEGYSVSREKKERFSLILESASTNQTSMYLCASSPGQGGEQYFGPGTRLTVT.